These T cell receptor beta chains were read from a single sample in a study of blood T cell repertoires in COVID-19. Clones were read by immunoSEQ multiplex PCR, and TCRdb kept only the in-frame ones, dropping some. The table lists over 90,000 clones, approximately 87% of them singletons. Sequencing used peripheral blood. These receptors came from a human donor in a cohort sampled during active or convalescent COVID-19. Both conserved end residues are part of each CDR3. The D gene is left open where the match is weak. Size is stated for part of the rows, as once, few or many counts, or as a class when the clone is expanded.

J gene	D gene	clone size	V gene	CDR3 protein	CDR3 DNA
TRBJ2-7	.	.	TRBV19	CASCRAPEACTEQYF	TGTGCCAGTTGCCGAGCCCCTGAAGCTTGCACCGAGCAGTACTTC
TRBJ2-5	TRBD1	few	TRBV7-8	CASSSGQGGETQYF	TGTGCCAGCAGCTCAGGACAGGGGGGAGAGACCCAGTACTTC
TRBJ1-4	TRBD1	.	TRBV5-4	CASSHRDRGEEKLFF	TGTGCCAGCAGCCACCGGGACAGGGGCGAGGAAAAACTGTTTTTT
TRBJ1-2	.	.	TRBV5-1	CASSLGGGRTNYGYTF	TGCGCCAGCAGCTTGGGGGGCGGCAGAACTAACTATGGCTACACCTTC
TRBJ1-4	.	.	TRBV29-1	CSVEHPTESNEKLFF	TGCAGCGTTGAACACCCGACAGAGTCTAATGAAAAACTGTTTTTT
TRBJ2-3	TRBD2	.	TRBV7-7	CASSLGTTTGITDTQYF	TGTGCTAGCAGCTTAGGGACTACTACGGGAATCACAGATACGCAGTATTTT
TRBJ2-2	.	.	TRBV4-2	CASSQRTVSNTGELFF	TGTGCCAGCAGCCAACGGACAGTTTCGAACACCGGGGAGCTGTTTTTT
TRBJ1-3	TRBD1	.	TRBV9	CASSVGTGSSGNTIYF	TGTGCCAGCAGCGTAGGGACAGGCTCCTCTGGAAACACCATATATTTT
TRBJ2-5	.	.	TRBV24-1	CATSDSGHQETQYF	TGTGCCACCAGTGATTCAGGGCATCAAGAGACCCAGTACTTC
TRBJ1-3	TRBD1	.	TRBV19	CASSSRQGAGNTIYF	TGTGCCAGTAGCTCTAGACAGGGGGCTGGAAACACCATATATTTT
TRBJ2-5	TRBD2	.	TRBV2	CASTSGGSTQYF	TGTGCCAGCACGTCGGGGGGGTCTACCCAGTACTTC
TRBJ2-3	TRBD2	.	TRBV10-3	CAIRVSSGRTDTQYF	TGTGCCATCAGAGTCTCTAGCGGCCGCACAGATACGCAGTATTTT
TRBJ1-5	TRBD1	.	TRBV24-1	CATSDFTGGPRIYSNQPQHF	TGTGCCACCAGTGATTTTACAGGGGGCCCCCGTATATATAGCAATCAGCCCCAGCATTTT
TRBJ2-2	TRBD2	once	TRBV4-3	CASSLGLAYTGELFF	TGCGCCAGCAGCCTGGGACTAGCGTACACCGGGGAGCTGTTTTTT
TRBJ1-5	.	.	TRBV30	CAWSVSPHNQPQHF	TGTGCCTGGAGTGTTTCCCCCCACAATCAGCCCCAGCATTTT
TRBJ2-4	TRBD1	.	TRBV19	CASSLSHTGGANIQYF	TGTGCCAGTAGCCTCTCCCATACAGGGGGTGCAAACATTCAGTACTTC
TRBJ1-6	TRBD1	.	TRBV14	CASRTGTGYSPLHF	TGTGCCAGCAGGACCGGGACAGGCTATTCACCCCTCCACTTT
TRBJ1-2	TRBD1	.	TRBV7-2	CASSLLGTVDYGYTF	TGTGCCAGCAGCTTATTGGGGACAGTTGACTATGGCTACACCTTC
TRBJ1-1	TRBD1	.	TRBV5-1	CASSLTGTYTEAFF	TGCGCCAGCAGTTTGACAGGGACATACACTGAAGCTTTCTTT
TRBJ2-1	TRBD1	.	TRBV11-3	CASSFTGGSEQFF	TGTGCCAGCAGCTTTACAGGGGGGAGTGAGCAGTTCTTC
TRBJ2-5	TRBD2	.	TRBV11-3	CASTWGGEETQYF	TGTGCCAGCACCTGGGGGGGGGAAGAGACCCAGTACTTC
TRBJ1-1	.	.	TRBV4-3	CASSPNPGGGIGTEAFF	TGCGCCAGCAGCCCAAACCCCGGGGGAGGCATCGGGACTGAAGCTTTCTTT
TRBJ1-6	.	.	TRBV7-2	CASGADYNSPLHF	TGTGCCAGTGGGGCAGACTATAATTCACCCCTCCACTTT
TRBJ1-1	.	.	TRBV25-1	CASSEYRDTEAFF	TGTGCCAGCAGTGAATACAGGGACACTGAAGCTTTCTTT
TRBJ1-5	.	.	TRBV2	CASVLGAYSNQPQHF	TGTGCCAGTGTGTTGGGAGCTTATAGCAATCAGCCCCAGCATTTT
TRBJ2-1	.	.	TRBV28	CASLGGYYNEQFF	TGTGCCAGCCTAGGGGGTTACTACAATGAGCAGTTCTTC
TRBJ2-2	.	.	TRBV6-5	CASSYPGRGPAGELFF	TGTGCCAGCAGTTACCCGGGGCGGGGACCGGCCGGGGAGCTGTTTTTT
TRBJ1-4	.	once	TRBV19	CASTPSWGANEKLFF	TGTGCCAGTACCCCAAGCTGGGGGGCTAATGAAAAACTGTTTTTT
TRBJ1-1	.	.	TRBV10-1	CATQEGADTEAFF	TGCGCCACCCAGGAGGGCGCGGACACTGAAGCTTTCTTT
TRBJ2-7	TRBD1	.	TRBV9	CASSGSDRAYEQYF	TGTGCCAGCAGCGGTTCGGACAGGGCCTACGAGCAGTACTTC
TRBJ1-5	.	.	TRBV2	CASSVNRPSNQPQHF	TGTGCCAGCAGCGTAAACAGGCCCAGCAATCAGCCCCAGCATTTT
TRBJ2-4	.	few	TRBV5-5	CASSPRMGQGNIQYF	TGTGCCAGCAGCCCCAGGATGGGGCAGGGAAACATTCAGTACTTC
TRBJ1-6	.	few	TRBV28	CASNSGSSYNSPLHF	TGTGCCAGCAACTCCGGGAGCTCCTATAATTCACCCCTCCACTTT
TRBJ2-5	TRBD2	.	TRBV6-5	CASSSAGLAGEETQYF	TGTGCCAGCAGTTCCGCGGGACTAGCGGGAGAAGAGACCCAGTACTTC
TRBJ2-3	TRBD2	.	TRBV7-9	CASSPPGTRGTDTQYF	TGTGCCAGCAGCCCACCCGGGACTAGGGGCACAGATACGCAGTATTTT
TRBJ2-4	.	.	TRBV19	CASSPGTRLAKNIQYF	TGTGCCAGTAGTCCCGGGACAAGACTGGCCAAAAACATTCAGTACTTC
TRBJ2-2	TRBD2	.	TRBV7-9	CAGRTSGDTGELFF	TGTGCCGGCAGGACTAGCGGGGACACCGGGGAGCTGTTTTTT
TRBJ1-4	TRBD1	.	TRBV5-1	CASSASGTGAEKLFF	TGCGCCAGCAGCGCCTCCGGGACAGGGGCTGAAAAACTGTTTTTT
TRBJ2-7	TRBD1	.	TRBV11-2	CASSLGGTGGLEQYF	TGTGCCAGCAGCTTAGGGGGGACAGGGGGCCTCGAGCAGTACTTC
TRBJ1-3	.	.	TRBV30	CAWSVGEGALTNTIYF	TGTGCCTGGAGTGTCGGGGAAGGTGCATTAACGAACACCATATATTTT
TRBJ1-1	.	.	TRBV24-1	CATRGLTNTEAFF	TGTGCCACCAGGGGCCTTACCAACACTGAAGCTTTCTTT
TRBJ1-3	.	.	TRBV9	CASSVGGGHHTIYF	TGTGCCAGCAGCGTAGGAGGGGGTCACCACACCATATATTTT
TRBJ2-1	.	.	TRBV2	CASSQGLSYNEQFF	TGTGCCAGCAGTCAGGGCCTCTCCTACAATGAGCAGTTCTTC